These 30 T cell receptor beta chains originate from one sample sequenced in a study of T cells in tuberculosis. Profiled with immunoSEQ multiplex PCR; TCRdb holds only in-frame clones, not every one. The sample lists about 32,000 clones; approximately 94% were seen once. The material sequenced was PBMCs. These receptors all stem from a donor aged 10-30 years with latent tuberculosis or without tuberculosis infection.

The chain joins TRBV29-1 to TRBJ1-1, with D possibly matching TRBD1 (5 bases). The CDR3 extends over 14 amino acids. Per the germline V gene, CDR1 is SQVTM and CDR2 is ANQGSEA. V was pared by 3 bases and J by 0 bases, with 11 bases between. The CDR3 coding sequence is TGCAGCGTTGAGAGCTTGGACATGAACACTGAAGCTTTCTTT. The encoded protein is CSVESLDMNTEAFF.

The chain uses TRBV5-4 and TRBJ1-1; 7 nucleotides align to TRBD1. The germline CDR1 and CDR2 sequences are SGHNT and YYREEE (reference sequence). V trimming: 4 bases; J trimming: 1 base; junction bases outside the gene matches: 4. The CDR3 loop spans 14 amino acids. CDR3 sequence reads: CASSPDRANTEAFF. In nucleotides, the CDR3 is TGTGCCAGCAGCCCCGACAGGGCGAACACTGAAGCTTTCTTT.

This chain connects TRBV15 to TRBJ2-5, with D uncertain. The CDR3 loop spans 15 amino acids. Germline lookup yields CDR1 LNHNV and CDR2 YYDKDF (reference sequence). V lost 5 bases and J 2 bases, leaving 15 bases between the germline ends. The CDR3 coding sequence is TGTGCCACCAGCCGTTCCCCGGTCCCACAAGAGACCCAGTACTTC. Amino acids: CATSRSPVPQETQYF.

J is TRBJ2-1 and V is TRBV19, with TRBD2 identical over 13 bases. V gave up 1 base and J gave up 6 bases; unmatched junction bases: 0. Per germline, CDR1 LNHDA and CDR2 SQIVND (reference sequence). The CDR3 length is 15 residues. The CDR3: CASSIGTSGSNEQFF. Written as DNA, the CDR3 is TGTGCCAGTAGTATAGGGACTAGCGGGAGCAATGAGCAGTTCTTC.

The chain combines TRBV6-1 with TRBJ2-5; weak D call: TRBD2 (5 bases). Trimming stripped 6 bases from V and 2 bases from J, with 16 bases between. In germline, CDR1 is MNHNS, CDR2 SASEGT. The CDR3 runs to 15 residues. The CDR3 spells CASSRTRIEQETQYF. Here the CDR3 DNA reads TGTGCCAGCAGCCGTACTAGAATAGAGCAAGAGACCCAGTACTTC.

J is TRBJ2-6 and V is TRBV21-1; no check of the table's D call, TRBD2, against the DNA was made. TRBV21-1 is flagged as a pseudogene. The CDR3 sequence is 19 residues long. The DNA of the CDR3 is TGTGCCAGCAGCAAAGATCGGGATATCCCCTACTCTGGGGCCAACGTCCTGACTTTC. Its translation: CASSKDRDIPYSGANVLTF.

This clone was recorded only once. In DNA, the CDR3 is TGTGCCAGCAGCTCCCGGCTAGCGGGGGCTAGCACAGATACGCAGTATTTT. This translates into CASSSRLAGASTDTQYF. J is TRBJ2-3 and V is TRBV7-8; TRBD2 agrees at 10 bases. The CDR3 covers 17 residues. CDR1 is SGHVS and CDR2 is FQNEAQ in the germline V gene. Trimming removed 4 bases from V and 0 bases from J; junction bases left unmatched: 7.

V and J are TRBV6-1 and TRBJ2-1; D remains ambiguous. The length of the CDR3 is 14 residues. Per the germline V gene, CDR1 is MNHNS and CDR2 is SASEGT. V shed 6 bases and J shed 3 bases, with 12 bases lying between them. The CDR3 DNA follows: TGTGCCAGCAGAGTCTCGCGAGACTACAATGAGCAGTTCTTC. Its translation is CASRVSRDYNEQFF.

This chain uses TRBV7-3 with TRBJ1-3; tentative D call: TRBD1 (5 bases). The V gene lost 0 bases and the J gene lost 2 bases, with 11 bases spanning the gap. The CDR3 is 16 residues long. Germline lookup yields CDR1 SGHTA and CDR2 FQGTGA. CDR3 bases: TGTGCCAGCAGCTTAACAGGGGCGGGAGCTGGAAACACCATATATTTT. Its protein is CASSLTGAGAGNTIYF. The entire variable domain, with the rest obtained from reference TRBV7-3 and TRBJ1-3, is as follows: GAGVSQTPSNKVTEKGKYVELRCDPISGHTALYWYRQSLGQGPEFLIYFQGTGAADDSGLPNDRFFAVRPEGSVSTLKIQRTERGDSAVYLCASSLTGAGAGNTIYFGEGSWLTVV.

The J gene is TRBJ2-7, the V gene TRBV5-6, with 7 bases aligning to TRBD1. The CDR3 is 15 amino acids. V dropped 1 base and J dropped 3; count of bases not matched to a gene: 7. Germline V gives CDR1 SGHDT, CDR2 YYEEEE. The CDR3 spells CASSLPGQSNYEQYF. The CDR3 nucleotides are TGTGCCAGCAGCTTGCCGGGACAGTCCAACTACGAGCAGTACTTC.

This clone was observed a single time. The chain employs TRBV5-1 and TRBJ2-3; TRBD2 matches 8 bases. The CDR3 length is 15 residues. V lost 6 bases, J lost 6 bases, and 12 bases stayed unmatched. Germline V CDR1 and CDR2: SGHRS, YFSETQ. The CDR3 DNA sequence: TGCGCCAGCAAAAGAACGGGAGGGCCGGGGGATACGCAGTATTTT. Residues: CASKRTGGPGDTQYF.

The CDR3 reads CASSQGTSGGLWQYF. The CDR3 DNA follows: TGTGCCAGCAGCCAAGGGACTAGCGGGGGTCTTTGGCAGTACTTC. The V and J genes are TRBV7-9 and TRBJ2-7, with 14 bases aligning to TRBD2. Trimming cost V 5 bases and J 9 bases; bases outside gene matches: 9. This CDR3 comprises 15 residues. The germline CDR1 and CDR2 sequences are SEHNR and FQNEAQ (reference sequence).

This rearrangement joins TRBV5-1 to TRBJ1-2; D remains unclear. The CDR3 sequence is 13 residues long. Trimming left V 0 bases short and J 12 bases short, with 15 bases between. CDR1 is SGHRS and CDR2 is YFSETQ in the germline V gene. The chain's CDR3 is CASSLDPGIPNTF. The CDR3 bases are TGCGCCAGCAGCTTGGACCCCGGGATTCCTAACACCTTC.

The chain couples TRBV5-4 to TRBJ2-5; 8 bases map to TRBD1. Per germline, CDR1 SGHNT and CDR2 YYREEE (reference sequence). V dropped 2 bases and J dropped 4; count of bases not matched to a gene: 7. The CDR3 covers 15 residues. The CDR3 nucleotides are TGTGCCAGCAGCTTAAACCAGGGGGCCGGAGAGACCCAGTACTTC. The encoded protein is CASSLNQGAGETQYF.

This clone was seen only once. V is TRBV6-1 and J is TRBJ2-1; TRBD1 matches 7 bases. The CDR3 has 14 residues. From germline, CDR1 is MNHNS and CDR2 SASEGT. The ends lost 7 bases at V and 7 bases at J; junction bases unmatched: 10. The CDR3 sequence is CASNPILTGNEQFF. As DNA, the CDR3 is TGTGCCAGCAACCCCATCTTGACAGGGAATGAGCAGTTCTTC.

The chain combines TRBV6-6 with TRBJ2-7; TRBD2 agrees at 7 bases. This CDR3 is built from 16 residues. Germline V gene sequence: CDR1 MNHNY, CDR2 SVGAGI (reference sequence). J was trimmed by 4 bases and V by 4 bases; bases with no gene match: 13. In DNA form, the CDR3 reads TGTGCCAGCAGTTCTACGACGGGAGGCTTTATATACGAGCAGTACTTC. Translation: CASSSTTGGFIYEQYF.

This chain links TRBV2 with TRBJ2-7; a possible D gene is TRBD2 (7 bases). CDR3 length: 14 amino acids. Trimming cost V 7 bases and J 5 bases, with 18 bases left between them. Per the germline V gene, CDR1 is SNHLY and CDR2 is FYNNEI. The CDR3 protein is CASKGGVIDNEQYF. In DNA form, the CDR3 reads TGTGCCAGCAAAGGGGGGGTAATCGACAACGAGCAGTACTTC. Using reference TRBV2 and TRBJ2-7 for the parts outside the CDR3, the full variable domain is EPEVTQTPSHQVTQMGQEVILRCVPISNHLYFYWYRQILGQKVEFLVSFYNNEISEKSEIFDDQFSVERPDGSNFTLKIRSTKLEDSAMYFCASKGGVIDNEQYFGPGTRLTVT.

The rearrangement uses TRBV7-3 and TRBJ2-1, with 14 positions matching TRBD2. Per germline, CDR1 SGHTA and CDR2 FQGTGA. CDR3 length: 14 amino acids. Trimming at V came to 4 bases and at J to 8 bases, leaving 1 base not matched to a gene. This chain's CDR3 is CASSSGLAGDEQFF. The CDR3 nucleotides read TGTGCCAGCAGCTCGGGACTAGCGGGAGATGAGCAGTTCTTC.

The chain employs TRBV27 and TRBJ2-3, with a tentative D call TRBD1 (5 bases). V lost 5 bases and J 2 bases, leaving 20 bases between the germline ends. Germline lookup yields CDR1 MNHEY and CDR2 SMNVEV (reference sequence). The CDR3 runs to 17 residues. CDR3 region: CASSPAYRGKVTDTQYF. The DNA of the CDR3 is TGTGCCAGCAGTCCCGCCTATAGGGGAAAGGTCACAGATACGCAGTATTTT.

By its share, this clone is medium-sized. The rearrangement uses TRBV6-1 and TRBJ1-1, with unresolved D. The CDR3 contains 13 residues. V lost 7 bases and J lost 4, with 13 bases in between. In germline, CDR1 is MNHNS, CDR2 SASEGT. The CDR3 DNA is TGTGCCAGCAAAACGCAGGTTAGCACTGAAGCTTTCTTT. Translated, it gives CASKTQVSTEAFF.

This rearrangement joins TRBV29-1 to TRBJ1-2; 8 bases align to TRBD1. This CDR3 is built from 14 residues. V was pared by 7 bases and J by 2 bases, with 9 bases of the junction left unmatched. Per germline, CDR1 SQVTM and CDR2 ANQGSEA. This CDR3 reads CSGGAGQGNYGYTF. The CDR3 region has the DNA TGCAGCGGGGGGGCCGGACAGGGAAACTATGGCTACACCTTC.

The rearrangement links TRBV29-1 to TRBJ1-2; D gene uncertain. Trimming took 0 bases from V and 4 from J, leaving 9 bases between them. This CDR3 has 13 residues. Germline V gene lookup returns CDR1 SQVTM and CDR2 ANQGSEA. The CDR3 sequence: CSVEEHSSYGYTF. In DNA, the CDR3 is TGCAGCGTTGAAGAACACAGCTCCTATGGCTACACCTTC.

The chain combines TRBV27 with TRBJ2-7; weak D call: TRBD1 (6 bases). The V gene's germline CDR1 is MNHEY and CDR2 SMNVEV (reference sequence). The CDR3 covers 14 residues. V lost 6 bases and J lost 2, with 14 bases in between. For the CDR3, the DNA is TGTGCCAGCAGCCACAGGGCCACTACCTACGAGCAGTACTTC. Protein: CASSHRATTYEQYF.

The chain combines TRBV28 with TRBJ1-1; TRBD1 matches 8 bases. The CDR3 runs 15 residues. Germline V gene data show CDR1 as MDHEN and CDR2 as SYDVKM. The trim removed 6 bases at V and 0 bases at J, leaving 6 bases unmatched. In nucleotides, the CDR3 is TGTGCCAGCAGGGAGACAGGGGACATGAACACTGAAGCTTTCTTT. Translating it yields CASRETGDMNTEAFF.

The chain couples TRBV18 to TRBJ1-5; the D is unclear. V shed 3 bases and J shed 8 bases, with 11 bases lying between them. The germline V gene encodes CDR1 KGHSH and CDR2 LQKENI. CDR3 length: 13 residues. The CDR3 nucleotides are TGTGCCAGCTCACCGGAGAGGCGGGAGCCCCAGCATTTT. Encoded protein: CASSPERREPQHF. The complete variable domain, with remaining parts taken from reference TRBV18 and TRBJ1-5, reads NAGVMQNPRHLVRRRGQEARLRCSPMKGHSHVYWYRQLPEEGLKFMVYLQKENIIDESGMPKERFSAEFPKEGPSILRIQQVVRGDSAAYFCASSPERREPQHFGDGTRLSIL.

The chain employs TRBV7-7 and TRBJ2-5; 10 positions match TRBD2. Germline values: CDR1 SSHAT, CDR2 FNYEAQ (reference sequence). The ends lost 1 base at V and 6 bases at J; junction bases unmatched: 8. The CDR3 spans 16 residues. The CDR3 DNA reads as TGTGCCAGCAGCTTAGAGATAGCGGGAGGTGGAAAGACCCAGTACTTC. Translating gives CASSLEIAGGGKTQYF.

The chain is built from TRBV5-3 and TRBJ1-2; 9 bases align to TRBD1. TRBV5-3 carries the ORF label, with uncertain function. This CDR3 region has 16 residues. With V trimmed by 0 bases and J by 5 bases, 8 bases remained unmatched. CDR3 bases: TGTGCCAGAAGCTTGGACAGGGGGCGCATGTTTTATGGCTACACCTTC. Translated: CARSLDRGRMFYGYTF.

V and J are TRBV5-5 and TRBJ1-3; the match to TRBD1 covers 8 bases. Looked up from germline, CDR1 is SGHKS and CDR2 is YYEKEE (reference sequence). There are 20 residues in the CDR3. V trimming: 0 bases; J trimming: 4 bases; junction bases outside the gene matches: 18. The CDR3 spells CASSLVGTGRSAIGGNTIYF. In DNA, the CDR3 is TGTGCCAGCAGCTTGGTCGGGACAGGACGATCGGCGATCGGAGGAAACACCATATATTTT. The full variable domain, completed using reference TRBV5-5 and TRBJ1-3, is DAGVTQSPTHLIKTRGQQVTLRCSPISGHKSVSWYQQVLGQGPQFIFQYYEKEERGRGNFPDRFSARQFPNYSSELNVNALLLGDSALYLCASSLVGTGRSAIGGNTIYFGEGSWLTVV.

This clone was seen a single time. V and J are TRBV30 and TRBJ2-7; 8 bases agree with TRBD1. After removal of 1 base from V and 5 bases from J, the junction contained 4 bases not matched to a gene. CDR1 and CDR2 from the germline V gene are GTSNPN and SVGIG (reference sequence). The CDR3 is 13 amino acids. This chain's CDR3 is CAWSESTGDEQYF. Here the CDR3 DNA reads TGTGCCTGGAGTGAATCGACAGGGGACGAGCAGTACTTC.

CDR3 residues: CASSLGQRSYEQYF. The CDR3 DNA reads TGCGCCAGCAGCTTGGGACAGCGCTCCTACGAGCAGTACTTC. J is TRBJ2-7 and V is TRBV5-1; D is possibly TRBD1 (5 bases). The V end was cut by 0 bases, the J end by 0 bases, with 7 bases between. The CDR3 is 14 amino acids. The V gene's germline CDR1 is SGHRS and CDR2 YFSETQ.